This T cell receptor beta chain was sequenced during a study of T cell responses to AZD1222 COVID-19 vaccine. About the research overall: Some second doses came at about 4 weeks and others at about 12 weeks; these were pooled.

Here immunoSEQ multiplex PCR was the method, and the copy in TCRdb shows in-frame clones only, minus some. The table lists approximately 70,000 clones, around 82% of them singletons. General study points: Repertoire sampling happened only post peak T cell response. At baseline, just 6 or 7 AZD1222 recipients tested seropositive.

This clone was seen just once. Its cognate antigen is unknown. The receptor comes from an adult in good health. The specimen comprised peripheral blood, sampled on day 0 of AZD1222 vaccination.

CDR3 sequence: CASSRGQGAYEQYF. The CDR3, as DNA: TGTGCCAGCAGCCGGGGACAGGGGGCCTACGAGCAGTACTTC. This rearrangement joins TRBV7-2 to TRBJ2-7; 11 positions match TRBD1. The CDR3 consists of 14 residues. J gave up 2 bases and V 5 bases, and 2 bases lay outside the gene matches. Looked up from germline, CDR1 is SGHTA and CDR2 is FQGNSA.